This is a list of T cell receptor beta chains from one sample in a study of blood T cell repertoires in COVID-19. Only in-frame clones appear in the TCRdb table, and some are missing; sequencing was by immunoSEQ multiplex PCR. The table records 85,000 to 120,000 clones, about 79% of them present only once. Material for sequencing was peripheral blood. These receptors originate from an elderly man with COVID-19, enrolled during active disease. CDR3s include the opening cysteine and the closing phenylalanine or tryptophan. Each record gives: CDR3 protein, CDR3 DNA, clone size, V gene, J gene, D gene, CDR3 length. D genes are given only for firm matches. A row's size may be missing; if present it is once, few, many or a size class.

CDR3: CASRGGPEAFF; DNA: TGTGCCAGCAGGGGGGGACCTGAAGCTTTCTTT; size: few; V: TRBV6-6; J: TRBJ1-1; D: .; length: 11
CDR3: CASSERGSWGTGELFF; DNA: TGTGCCAGCAGCGAAAGGGGGTCGTGGGGCACCGGGGAGCTGTTTTTT; size: .; V: TRBV7-3; J: TRBJ2-2; D: .; length: 16
CDR3: CASSRGTYEQYF; DNA: TGTGCCAGCAGTCGCGGGACTTACGAGCAGTACTTC; size: .; V: TRBV28; J: TRBJ2-7; D: .; length: 12
CDR3: CASSVLPISAGETQYF; DNA: TGTGCCAGCAGCGTCCTCCCCATATCTGCGGGGGAGACCCAGTACTTC; size: few; V: TRBV9; J: TRBJ2-5; D: .; length: 16
CDR3: CASSPGAGVNTGELFF; DNA: TGTGCCAGCTCACCAGGGGCAGGAGTTAACACCGGGGAGCTGTTTTTT; size: .; V: TRBV18; J: TRBJ2-2; D: .; length: 16
CDR3: CASSSDRAGRTEAFF; DNA: TGTGCCAGCAGTTCCGACAGGGCGGGACGCACTGAAGCTTTCTTT; size: .; V: TRBV28; J: TRBJ1-1; D: TRBD1; length: 15
CDR3: CASSGSTGSDTEAFF; DNA: TGTGCCAGCAGTGGTTCGACAGGGTCAGACACTGAAGCTTTCTTT; size: few; V: TRBV28; J: TRBJ1-1; D: TRBD1; length: 15
CDR3: CASSLEEVSYGYTF; DNA: TGCGCCAGCAGCTTGGAGGAGGTTAGCTATGGCTACACCTTC; size: .; V: TRBV5-1; J: TRBJ1-2; D: .; length: 14
CDR3: CAWSLDSNNSPLHF; DNA: TGTGCCTGGAGTTTAGACAGTAATAATTCACCCCTCCACTTT; size: many; V: TRBV30; J: TRBJ1-6; D: .; length: 14
CDR3: CASSLTGQSQETQYF; DNA: TGCGCCAGCAGCTTGACAGGACAGAGCCAAGAGACCCAGTACTTC; size: .; V: TRBV5-1; J: TRBJ2-5; D: .; length: 15
CDR3: CASSFGGANNQPQHF; DNA: TGTGCCAGCAGCTTCGGCGGAGCCAACAATCAGCCCCAGCATTTT; size: .; V: TRBV5-4; J: TRBJ1-5; D: .; length: 15
CDR3: CASSTIEGQEYGYTF; DNA: TGTGCCAGTAGTACCATCGAGGGACAGGAGTATGGCTACACCTTC; size: .; V: TRBV19; J: TRBJ1-2; D: TRBD1; length: 15
CDR3: CASSQYGTVAGGVGYEQYF; DNA: TGTGCCAGCAGCCAATACGGGACTGTAGCGGGAGGGGTCGGCTACGAGCAGTACTTC; size: .; V: TRBV7-6; J: TRBJ2-7; D: TRBD2; length: 19
CDR3: CASRGVGGSSNQPQHF; DNA: TGTGCCAGCAGGGGGGTAGGGGGTTCTAGCAATCAGCCCCAGCATTTT; size: .; V: TRBV27; J: TRBJ1-5; D: .; length: 16
CDR3: CAISEGGRSGEKLFF; DNA: TGTGCCATCAGTGAGGGGGGACGAAGCGGGGAAAAACTGTTTTTT; size: .; V: TRBV10-3; J: TRBJ1-4; D: .; length: 15
CDR3: CATSEGRYQPQHF; DNA: TGTGCCACCTCGGAGGGGCGGTATCAGCCCCAGCATTTT; size: few; V: TRBV2; J: TRBJ1-5; D: .; length: 13
CDR3: CASSDLNGETQYF; DNA: TGTGCCAGCAGTGACCTAAACGGGGAGACCCAGTACTTC; size: .; V: TRBV25-1; J: TRBJ2-5; D: .; length: 13
CDR3: CASSPDRVNQPQHF; DNA: TGTGCCAGCAGTCCGGACAGGGTCAATCAGCCCCAGCATTTT; size: .; V: TRBV7-9; J: TRBJ1-5; D: TRBD1; length: 14
CDR3: CASSSRTAYEQYF; DNA: TGTGCCAGCAGCTCCCGGACAGCCTACGAGCAGTACTTC; size: few; V: TRBV7-8; J: TRBJ2-7; D: .; length: 13
CDR3: CASGQDNYEQYF; DNA: TGTGCCAGCGGACAGGATAACTACGAGCAGTACTTC; size: .; V: TRBV12-3/TRBV12-4; J: TRBJ2-7; D: TRBD1; length: 12
CDR3: CASLFGGLETQYF; DNA: TGTGCCAGCTTATTTGGAGGGTTAGAGACCCAGTACTTC; size: once; V: TRBV2; J: TRBJ2-5; D: .; length: 13
CDR3: CASSLLQGRTTNEKLFF; DNA: TGTGCCAGCAGTTTACTCCAGGGTCGAACAACTAATGAAAAACTGTTTTTT; size: .; V: TRBV28; J: TRBJ1-4; D: .; length: 17
CDR3: CASSPTGGSYEQYF; DNA: TGTGCCAGCAGCCCAACAGGGGGCTCCTACGAGCAGTACTTC; size: .; V: TRBV5-4; J: TRBJ2-7; D: TRBD1; length: 14
CDR3: CASSLVRDQPQHF; DNA: TGTGCCAGCAGCTTAGTCAGGGATCAGCCCCAGCATTTT; size: .; V: TRBV11-2; J: TRBJ1-5; D: .; length: 13
CDR3: CASSSTTRWGETQYF; DNA: TGTGCCAGCAGTTCCACTACTAGGTGGGGAGAGACCCAGTACTTC; size: .; V: TRBV28; J: TRBJ2-5; D: .; length: 15
CDR3: CASTGLGEKLFF; DNA: TGTGCCAGCACAGGGTTAGGTGAAAAACTGTTTTTT; size: .; V: TRBV6-5; J: TRBJ1-4; D: .; length: 12
CDR3: CASTRVEPAEAFF; DNA: TGTGCCAGCACCAGGGTTGAACCCGCTGAAGCTTTCTTT; size: .; V: TRBV6-5; J: TRBJ1-1; D: .; length: 13
CDR3: CASSPDWQMVADTQYF; DNA: TGCGCCAGCAGCCCCGATTGGCAGATGGTCGCAGATACGCAGTATTTT; size: once; V: TRBV4-1; J: TRBJ2-3; D: .; length: 16
CDR3: CASSLRDAGGFYEQYF; DNA: TGTGCCAGCAGCTTACGCGACGCGGGAGGGTTCTACGAGCAGTACTTC; size: .; V: TRBV7-8; J: TRBJ2-7; D: TRBD2; length: 16
CDR3: CASSLSWLAGGPSVLRDTQYF; DNA: TGTGCCAGCAGCTTATCCTGGCTAGCGGGAGGGCCATCAGTTCTCCGGGATACGCAGTATTTT; size: few; V: TRBV7-6; J: TRBJ2-3; D: TRBD2; length: 21
CDR3: CASSQQVSVTEAFF; DNA: TGTGCCAGCAGCCAACAGGTGTCGGTCACTGAAGCTTTCTTT; size: few; V: TRBV13; J: TRBJ1-1; D: .; length: 14
CDR3: CASSFSRTGDLYGYTF; DNA: TGTGCCAGCAGCTTTTCGAGGACAGGGGACCTCTATGGCTACACCTTC; size: .; V: TRBV5-4; J: TRBJ1-2; D: TRBD1; length: 16
CDR3: CASMGTGYNEQFF; DNA: TGTGCCAGTATGGGGACAGGGTACAATGAGCAGTTCTTC; size: .; V: TRBV19; J: TRBJ2-1; D: TRBD1; length: 13
CDR3: CASSQDPQGQRKAFF; DNA: TGTGCCAGCAGCCAAGATCCACAGGGACAGAGGAAAGCTTTCTTT; size: .; V: TRBV3-1/TRBV3-2; J: TRBJ1-1; D: TRBD1; length: 15
CDR3: CASSPGQGAYQPQHF; DNA: TGTGCCAGCAGTCCGGGACAGGGGGCATATCAGCCCCAGCATTTT; size: medium-sized; V: TRBV25-1; J: TRBJ1-5; D: TRBD1; length: 15
CDR3: CASSVAPGGGGSYNEQFF; DNA: TGTGCCAGCAGCGTAGCCCCTGGTGGCGGAGGGTCCTACAATGAGCAGTTCTTC; size: .; V: TRBV9; J: TRBJ2-1; D: .; length: 18
CDR3: CASSSPTGSYEQYF; DNA: TGTGCCAGCAGTTCACCCACAGGGTCCTACGAGCAGTACTTC; size: .; V: TRBV28; J: TRBJ2-7; D: .; length: 14
CDR3: CASSYRGSGNTIYF; DNA: TGTGCCAGCAGTTATAGGGGTTCTGGAAACACCATATATTTT; size: .; V: TRBV6-6; J: TRBJ1-3; D: .; length: 14
CDR3: CASRPGQGSSYEQYF; DNA: TGTGCCAGTAGGCCGGGACAGGGAAGCTCCTACGAGCAGTACTTC; size: .; V: TRBV19; J: TRBJ2-7; D: TRBD1; length: 15
CDR3: CASSWDSLNTEAFF; DNA: TGTGCCAGCAGTTGGGACTCCTTGAACACTGAAGCTTTCTTT; size: .; V: TRBV27; J: TRBJ1-1; D: .; length: 14
CDR3: CASSEAGPGGEPLHF; DNA: TGTGCCAGCAGTGAAGCGGGGCCAGGGGGAGAACCCCTCCACTTT; size: few; V: TRBV6-1; J: TRBJ1-6; D: TRBD1; length: 15
CDR3: CSVGRSRGRVGTQYF; DNA: TGCAGCGTTGGGAGGAGCCGGGGTAGGGTAGGGACCCAGTACTTC; size: .; V: TRBV29-1; J: TRBJ2-5; D: .; length: 15
CDR3: CAWSPTVQGTSPLHF; DNA: TGTGCCTGGAGTCCGACCGTACAGGGGACTTCACCCCTCCACTTT; size: few; V: TRBV30; J: TRBJ1-6; D: TRBD1; length: 15
CDR3: CASSYGADETQYF; DNA: TGTGCCAGCAGTTACGGTGCGGATGAGACCCAGTACTTC; size: .; V: TRBV6-2/TRBV6-3; J: TRBJ2-5; D: .; length: 13
CDR3: CASSQEPRGTGFNTEAFF; DNA: TGTGCCAGCAGCCAAGAACCCAGGGGAACAGGGTTTAACACTGAAGCTTTCTTT; size: .; V: TRBV14; J: TRBJ1-1; D: .; length: 18
CDR3: CASSSSLLAGERWAKNIQYF; DNA: TGTGCCAGCAGCTCCTCACTACTAGCGGGAGAGAGGTGGGCCAAAAACATTCAGTACTTC; size: .; V: TRBV7-8; J: TRBJ2-4; D: TRBD2; length: 20
CDR3: CASSATLGLVGEQYF; DNA: TGTGCCAGCAGCGCTACTTTGGGACTAGTCGGTGAGCAGTACTTC; size: .; V: TRBV2; J: TRBJ2-7; D: TRBD2; length: 15
CDR3: CASSGQGGDEQYF; DNA: TGTGCCAGCAGCGGACAGGGGGGCGACGAGCAGTACTTC; size: .; V: TRBV7-2; J: TRBJ2-7; D: TRBD1; length: 13
CDR3: CASSFGQGHSYEQYF; DNA: TGCGCCAGCAGCTTCGGACAGGGGCACTCCTACGAGCAGTACTTC; size: .; V: TRBV4-1; J: TRBJ2-7; D: TRBD1; length: 15
CDR3: CASRPTSGNIPTGELFF; DNA: TGTGCCAGCAGACCTACTAGCGGGAATATCCCCACCGGGGAGCTGTTTTTT; size: .; V: TRBV7-8; J: TRBJ2-2; D: TRBD2; length: 17
CDR3: CASSPTGVVASGANVLTF; DNA: TGTGCCAGCTCACCGACGGGGGTAGTGGCGTCTGGGGCCAACGTCCTGACTTTC; size: .; V: TRBV18; J: TRBJ2-6; D: .; length: 18
CDR3: CASSLGRAMSSDTQYF; DNA: TGTGCCAGCAGCTTAGGAAGAGCTATGTCTTCAGATACGCAGTATTTT; size: .; V: TRBV7-9; J: TRBJ2-3; D: .; length: 16